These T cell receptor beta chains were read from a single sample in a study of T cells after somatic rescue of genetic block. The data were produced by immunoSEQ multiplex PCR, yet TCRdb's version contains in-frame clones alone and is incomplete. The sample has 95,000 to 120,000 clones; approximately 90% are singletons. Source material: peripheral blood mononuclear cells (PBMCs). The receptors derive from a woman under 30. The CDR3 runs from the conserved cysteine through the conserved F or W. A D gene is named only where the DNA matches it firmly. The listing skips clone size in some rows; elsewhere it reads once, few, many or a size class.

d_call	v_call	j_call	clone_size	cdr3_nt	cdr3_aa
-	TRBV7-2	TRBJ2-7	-	TGTGCCAGCAGCTTCCGGGGTGAGCAGTACTTC	CASSFRGEQYF
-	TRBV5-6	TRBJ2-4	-	TGTGCCAGCAGCTTGGTGAGGGGGATAGCCAAAAACATTCAGTACTTC	CASSLVRGIAKNIQYF
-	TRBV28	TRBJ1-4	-	TGTGCCAGCAGTCCGGTTAATGAAAAACTGTTTTTT	CASSPVNEKLFF
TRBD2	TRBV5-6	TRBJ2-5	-	TGTGCCAGCAGCCCCCAGCGGGGAGAGACCCAGTACTTC	CASSPQRGETQYF
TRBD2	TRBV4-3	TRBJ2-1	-	TGCGCCAGCAGCCGACTAGCGGGGGGCTACAATGAGCAGTTCTTC	CASSRLAGGYNEQFF
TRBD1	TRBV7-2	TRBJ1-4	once	TGTGCCAGCAGTCCAGGGGGGCCAGGGAGTAATGAAAAACTGTTTTTT	CASSPGGPGSNEKLFF
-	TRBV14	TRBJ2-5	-	TGTGCCAGCAGCCAGAGGACGGAAGGGACCCAGTACTTC	CASSQRTEGTQYF
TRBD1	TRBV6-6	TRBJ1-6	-	TGTGCCAGCAGCGAACTTCCCGGGACAGGGGGTTCACCCCTCCACTTT	CASSELPGTGGSPLHF
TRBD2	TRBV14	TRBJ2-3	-	TGTGCCAGCAGCCAAGGTTCCGGGGGGGCTACAGATACGCAGTATTTT	CASSQGSGGATDTQYF
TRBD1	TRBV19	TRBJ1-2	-	TGTGCCACAGCCAGCGGACAGGGGCTGAGTGGCTACACCTTC	CATASGQGLSGYTF
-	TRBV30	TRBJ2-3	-	TGTGCCTGGACTCTGAGGGGCCCCACAGATACGCAGTATTTT	CAWTLRGPTDTQYF
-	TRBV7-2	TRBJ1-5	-	TGTGCCAGCAGCTTACAGAATCAGCCCCAGCATTTT	CASSLQNQPQHF
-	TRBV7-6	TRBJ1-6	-	TGTGCCAGCAGCTTAGCGCGGGAGGGCGGGGGGTCACCCCTCCACTTT	CASSLAREGGGSPLHF
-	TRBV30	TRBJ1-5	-	TGTGCCTGGAGTGATGGGGTTGTAGGCAATCAGCCCCAGCATTTT	CAWSDGVVGNQPQHF
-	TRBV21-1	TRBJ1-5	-	TGTGCCAGCAGCAAAGCGCGGGACAAAACCGCCCCGTCCGCGCCCCTTGATCAGCCCCAGCATTTT	CASSKARDKTAPSAPLDQPQHF
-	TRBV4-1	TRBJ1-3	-	TGCGCCAGCAGCCCCCTACTTGTTTCAAGGATCCACTCTGGAAACACCATATATTTT	CASSPLLVSRIHSGNTIYF
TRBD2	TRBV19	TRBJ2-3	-	TGTGCCAGTAGTCGCCGGACTAGCGGGGGGAGCACAGATACGCAGTATTTT	CASSRRTSGGSTDTQYF
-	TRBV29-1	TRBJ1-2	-	TGCAGCGTTGAAGGCCGCTTTGGCTACACCTTC	CSVEGRFGYTF
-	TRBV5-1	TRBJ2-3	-	TGCGCCAGCAGCGGGACTGGATCGAGCACAGATACGCAGTATTTT	CASSGTGSSTDTQYF
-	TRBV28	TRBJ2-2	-	TGTGCCAGCAAAAGTTGGGGGGGCCCGACCGGGGAGCTGTTTTTT	CASKSWGGPTGELFF
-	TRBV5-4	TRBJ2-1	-	TGTGCCAGCAGCTCATTACAGATCAATGAGCAGTTCTTC	CASSSLQINEQFF
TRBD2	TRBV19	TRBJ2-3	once	TGTGCCAGTAGTTTAGCGGGGGGAAGGGTATTTAGCACAGATACGCAGTATTTT	CASSLAGGRVFSTDTQYF
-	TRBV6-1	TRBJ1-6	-	TGTGCCAGCAGTGAAGCGTTGTCTTCACCCCTCCACTTT	CASSEALSSPLHF
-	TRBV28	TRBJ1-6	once	TGTGCCAGCAGCCCATGGGAGGGAAGGACCTATAATTCACCCCTCCACTTT	CASSPWEGRTYNSPLHF
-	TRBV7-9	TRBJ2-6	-	TGTGCCAGCAGCTTATCGATCTCTGGGGCCAACGTCCTGACTTTC	CASSLSISGANVLTF
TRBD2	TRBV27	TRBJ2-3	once	TGTGCCAGCAGTCAGAGACTAGCGGGGGCAGATACGCAGTATTTT	CASSQRLAGADTQYF
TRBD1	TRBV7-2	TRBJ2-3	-	TGTGCCAGCAGCTTAGCGGGACAGGGGGCAGCAGATACGCAGTATTTT	CASSLAGQGAADTQYF
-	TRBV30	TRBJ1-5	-	TGTGCCTGGAGTCCTGGGACGGCCAGCAATCAGCCCCAGCATTTT	CAWSPGTASNQPQHF
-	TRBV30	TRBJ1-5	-	TGTGCCTGGAGTGCCCACAGCAAAAATCAGCCCCAGCATTTT	CAWSAHSKNQPQHF
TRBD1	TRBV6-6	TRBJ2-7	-	TGTGCCTGCACAGGGGGCTATGAGCAGTACTTC	CACTGGYEQYF
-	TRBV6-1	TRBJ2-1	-	TGTGCCAGCAGTGGACGGCTGAGCTCCTACAATGAGCAGTTCTTC	CASSGRLSSYNEQFF
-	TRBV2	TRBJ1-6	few	TGTGCCAGCGGAGACGGGGTTCGATCACCCCTCCACTTT	CASGDGVRSPLHF
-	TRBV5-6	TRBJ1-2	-	TGTGCCAGCAGCTTGGTTGCAGGGGACCCTGCCTATGGCTACACCTTC	CASSLVAGDPAYGYTF
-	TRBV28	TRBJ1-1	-	TGTGCCAGCAGTTTAGGGACCGCGGCTTTCTTT	CASSLGTAAFF
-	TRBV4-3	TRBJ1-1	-	TGCGCCAGCAGCCAAGATCCAGGTTACACTGAAGCTTTCTTT	CASSQDPGYTEAFF
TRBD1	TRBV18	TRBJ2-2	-	TGTGCCAGCTCACCCCGGACAGGTTACACCGGGGAGCTGTTTTTT	CASSPRTGYTGELFF
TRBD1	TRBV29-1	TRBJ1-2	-	TGCAGCGTTGAAGCCCCTACGGACAGGGGGAACTATGGCTACACCTTC	CSVEAPTDRGNYGYTF
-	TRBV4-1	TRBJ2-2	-	TGCGCCAGCAGCCAAGGACACCACACCGGGGAGCTGTTTTTT	CASSQGHHTGELFF
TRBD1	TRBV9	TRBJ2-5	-	TGTGCCAGCAGCTACAGGGGATGGCAAGAGACCCAGTACTTC	CASSYRGWQETQYF